Each of the 32 T cell receptor beta chains below was sequenced from the same sample in a study of post-analysis software for immune sequencing data. Whole-study findings and limits: A handful of TRBV segments were more frequent in patients than controls; TRBV5-6, TRBV5-1 and TRBV20-1 belonged to this group.

Carried by the TCR beta cDNA libraries were unique molecular identifiers. TCRdb reprocessed the PCR reads with MiXCR, giving one entry per CDR3 protein. This sample yields 800,000 to 950,000 distinct CDR3 sequences, of which roughly 50% are seen a single time; approximately 4.5% belongs to the top ten. Their antigen targets remain unknown. Material: blood. These receptors originate from a girl aged 10 to 17 with multiple sclerosis.

This chain uses TRBV6-2 or TRBV6-3 with TRBJ2-4; 11 positions agree with TRBD2. The V gene end was trimmed by 0 bases and the J gene end by 2 bases; junction bases not matched to a gene: 3. The V gene's germline CDR1 is MNHEY and CDR2 SVGEGT. The CDR3 extends over 17 amino acids. CDR3 nucleotide sequence: TGTGCCAGCAGTTACTCGACTAGCGGGGTTTCCAAAAACATTCAGTACTTC. Its translation is CASSYSTSGVSKNIQYF.

This clonotype was seen at least ten times. CDR3 loop: CASSVSLGGASYTF. The CDR3 DNA reads TGTGCCAGCAGTGTCAGTTTGGGGGGCGCGAGCTACACCTTC. The V gene is TRBV12-3 or TRBV12-4, the J gene TRBJ1-2; D might be TRBD1 (6 bases). V was clipped by 5 bases and J by 9 bases, with 19 bases between them. There are 14 residues in the CDR3.

The sample holds a few counts of this clonotype. The chain has TRBV6-1 and TRBJ1-2; 9 bases are shared with TRBD1. The CDR3 is made up of 14 amino acids. Trimming removed 4 bases from V and 8 bases from J; junction bases left unmatched: 8. The germline V gene has CDR1 MNHNS and CDR2 SASEGT. CDR3: CASSGGQGRNGYTF. The CDR3 DNA follows: TGTGCCAGCAGTGGGGGACAGGGACGGAACGGCTACACCTTC.

The V call is TRBV10-3, the J call TRBJ2-4, with D tentatively TRBD2 (6 bases). Judging by the DNA end, TRBJ2-7 fits better; the J call may be wrong. The CDR3 is 15 residues long. Germline V gene data show CDR1 as ENHRY and CDR2 as SYGVKD. This CDR3 reads CAIKERGGSGHEQYF. CDR3 DNA sequence: TGTGCCATCAAGGAGAGGGGAGGCTCTGGCCACGAGCAGTACTTC.

The chain uses TRBV3-1 and TRBJ2-3; D is undetermined. The CDR3 contains 14 residues. Germline lookup yields CDR1 LGHDT and CDR2 YNNKEL (reference sequence). Deletions cut 4 bases from V and 4 bases from J, with 12 bases between. The CDR3 reads CASSPSVGPDTQYF. CDR3 DNA sequence: TGTGCCAGCAGCCCCTCGGTAGGGCCAGATACGCAGTATTTT.

The chain carries TRBV20-1 and TRBJ2-1; TRBD2 aligns across 14 bases. The CDR3 runs to 16 residues. The germline gives CDR1 DFQATT, CDR2 SNEGSKA (reference sequence). Losses at the gene ends were 6 bases for V and 4 bases for J; bases not matched to a gene: 8. This CDR3 reads CSASGTSGGSYNEQFF. In DNA form, the CDR3 reads TGCAGTGCGTCCGGGACTAGCGGGGGTTCGTACAATGAGCAGTTCTTC.

V is TRBV20-1 and J is TRBJ2-5; D gene uncertain. From germline, CDR1 is DFQATT and CDR2 SNEGSKA (reference sequence). CDR3 length: 14 amino acids. V dropped 5 bases and J dropped 3 bases, with 16 bases sitting between them. The CDR3 DNA sequence: TGCAGTGCTGCCTTAGACGGCGTTGAAGAGACCCAGTACTTC. It encodes CSAALDGVEETQYF.

The J gene is TRBJ1-1, the V gene TRBV3-1; D unclear. V dropped 3 bases and J dropped 4 bases, with 12 bases sitting between them. This CDR3 has 14 residues. Germline CDR1 reads LGHDT; CDR2 reads YNNKEL (reference sequence). The CDR3 is CASSHPDTATEAFF. CDR3 nucleotides: TGTGCCAGCAGCCACCCCGACACTGCCACTGAAGCTTTCTTT.

To note about this clonotype: The CDR3 does not end in the conserved phenylalanine or tryptophan, so this is likely a read error. The chain links TRBV10-3 to TRBJ2-1; TRBD2 agrees at 9 bases. Trimming at V came to 8 bases and at J to 5 bases, leaving 1 base not matched to a gene. The CDR3 is 12 amino acids. The germline gives CDR1 ENHRY, CDR2 SYGVKD. DNA for the CDR3: TGTGCCATCGGACTAGCGAACAATGAGCAGTTCATC. Its protein product is CAIGLANNEQFI.

The chain has TRBV29-1 and TRBJ2-7; D possibly corresponds to TRBD1 (5 bases). Deletions cut 3 bases from V and 0 bases from J, with 15 bases between. CDR1 and CDR2 (germline): SQVTM, ANQGSEA. The CDR3 runs 15 residues. The CDR3 sequence: CSVDSPGQSSYEQYF. The CDR3 DNA is TGCAGCGTTGACTCCCCAGGGCAAAGCTCCTACGAGCAGTACTTC.

The gene calls are TRBV20-1 and TRBJ2-5, with a weak D call TRBD2 (6 bases). This CDR3 comprises 11 residues. Germline CDR1 reads DFQATT; CDR2 reads SNEGSKA (reference sequence). Trimming shortened V by 7 bases and J by 4 bases, and 10 bases separated the two germline ends. The CDR3 region is CSGDGGETQYF. The CDR3 bases are TGCAGTGGGGACGGGGGAGAGACCCAGTACTTC.

The chain has TRBV6-5 and TRBJ2-7; a weak D match, TRBD2 (6 bases). Trimming removed 2 bases at V and 12 bases at J, with 14 bases between. This CDR3 spans 12 amino acids. Looked up from germline, CDR1 is MNHEY and CDR2 is SVGAGI. In DNA form, the CDR3 reads TGTGCCAGCAGTTACGGCTCGGGGGTCCGGTACTTC. This sequence encodes CASSYGSGVRYF.

This chain joins TRBV5-5 and TRBJ1-3, with no clear D. The V end was cut by 4 bases, the J end by 4 bases, with 12 bases between. The germline V gene has CDR1 SGHKS and CDR2 YYEKEE (reference sequence). The CDR3 spans 14 residues. CDR3 nucleotides: TGTGCCAGCAGCCGACCCTTACAGGGAAACACCATATATTTT. Translated: CASSRPLQGNTIYF.

The V gene is TRBV10-3, the J gene TRBJ1-5; no definite D call. The CDR3 runs to 12 residues. Trimming pared 8 bases from V and 6 bases from J, leaving 11 bases between. Germline V gene sequence: CDR1 ENHRY, CDR2 SYGVKD. The CDR3 protein is CAISTGGQPQHF. The CDR3 region has the DNA TGTGCCATCTCGACGGGAGGTCAGCCCCAGCATTTT.

This chain links TRBV5-1 with TRBJ1-1, with 9 bases lining up with TRBD1. This CDR3 is built from 15 residues. Per germline, CDR1 SGHRS and CDR2 YFSETQ. The V and J ends lost 4 bases and 1 base, in that order; junction bases with no gene match: 5. The CDR3 protein is CASSPDRGTNTEAFF. CDR3 in DNA: TGCGCCAGCAGCCCCGACAGGGGGACGAACACTGAAGCTTTCTTT.

The CDR3 here is CASLRMGSQAMNTEAFF. The DNA for the CDR3 is TGTGCCAGCTTACGTATGGGCAGTCAGGCGATGAACACTGAAGCTTTCTTT. The V gene is TRBV27, the J gene TRBJ1-1; D gene uncertain. Germline V gene lookup returns CDR1 MNHEY and CDR2 SMNVEV (reference sequence). The CDR3 is 17 amino acids. V dropped 8 bases and J dropped 0 bases, with 22 bases sitting between them.

This clonotype has a handful of counts. The CDR3 nucleotides read TGCAGCGTTGAAGATCTGCAGGGGGCTCACTCTGGGGCCAACGTCCTGACTTTC. It codes for CSVEDLQGAHSGANVLTF. This chain joins TRBV29-1 and TRBJ2-6; 8 bases are shared with TRBD1. The junction had 7 bases not matched to a gene; V was cut back by 0 bases and J by 0 bases. Germline CDR1 is SQVTM and CDR2 is ANQGSEA. The CDR3 extends over 18 amino acids.

This clonotype was detected only a few times. This sequence joins TRBV29-1 and TRBJ1-1; tentatively, D is TRBD1 (5 bases). Germline CDR1 reads SQVTM; CDR2 reads ANQGSEA. V was cut by 7 bases and J by 1 base, with 16 bases left in between. This CDR3 has 14 residues. The CDR3 region is CSAARMGGNTEAFF. The CDR3 DNA reads as TGCAGCGCCGCAAGGATGGGGGGGAACACTGAAGCTTTCTTT.

This clonotype was seen a few times. This chain connects TRBV20-1 to TRBJ2-1; 11 bases are a match to TRBD1. Germline-derived CDR1 and CDR2 are DFQATT and SNEGSKA (reference sequence). Trimming at V came to 5 bases and at J to 7 bases, leaving 7 bases not matched to a gene. The length of the CDR3 is 14 residues. CDR3 in amino acids: CSAGSDRGRNEQFF. CDR3 nucleotide sequence: TGCAGTGCTGGTTCGGACAGGGGGCGGAATGAGCAGTTCTTC.

The chain combines TRBV2 with TRBJ2-7; tentative D call: TRBD1 (6 bases). The CDR3 is made up of 17 amino acids. Germline V gene lookup returns CDR1 SNHLY and CDR2 FYNNEI. With 5 bases removed from V and 0 bases from J, the gap between germline ends came to 20 bases. The CDR3 DNA sequence: TGTGCCAGCAGTCTTCCAAGACAGGCCATCAGCTCCTACGAGCAGTACTTC. Translated, it gives CASSLPRQAISSYEQYF. The whole variable domain, filled in from reference TRBV2 and TRBJ2-7, reads EPEVTQTPSHQVTQMGQEVILRCVPISNHLYFYWYRQILGQKVEFLVSFYNNEISEKSEIFDDQFSVERPDGSNFTLKIRSTKLEDSAMYFCASSLPRQAISSYEQYFGPGTRLTVT.

The chain recombines TRBV6-1 with TRBJ2-6; D call uncertain. The CDR3 spans 13 residues. Trimming cost V 7 bases and J 0 bases, with 4 bases left between them. Germline V gene sequence: CDR1 MNHNS, CDR2 SASEGT. CDR3 coding DNA: TGTGCCAGCATGGTCTCTGGGGCCAACGTCCTGACTTTC. Translated, it gives CASMVSGANVLTF.

This clonotype was recorded a few times. The chain has TRBV7-2 and TRBJ2-1; the match to TRBD2 covers 13 bases. The CDR3 is 16 amino acids. Germline lookup yields CDR1 SGHTA and CDR2 FQGNSA. Germline trimming cut 5 bases from V and 7 bases from J; bases unmatched to any gene: 8. The CDR3 sequence is CASSPPGLAGMNEQFF. In nucleotides, the CDR3 is TGTGCCAGCAGCCCGCCGGGACTAGCGGGGATGAATGAGCAGTTCTTC. The full variable domain, rest sourced from reference TRBV7-2 and TRBJ2-1, is GAGVSQSPSNKVTEKGKDVELRCDPISGHTALYWYRQSLGQGLEFLIYFQGNSAPDKSGLPSDRFSAERTGGSVSTLTIQRTQQEDSAVYLCASSPPGLAGMNEQFFGPGTRLTVL.

J is TRBJ2-1 and V is TRBV5-6, with TRBD2 as a possible D gene (5 bases). Per germline, CDR1 SGHDT and CDR2 YYEEEE. Deletions cut 2 bases from V and 5 bases from J, with 11 bases between. The CDR3 length is 14 residues. The CDR3 protein is CASSFPSLDNEQFF. CDR3 in DNA: TGTGCCAGCAGCTTCCCTAGCCTGGACAATGAGCAGTTCTTC.

In this sample, this clonotype turned up a few times. The chain recombines TRBV5-1 with TRBJ2-7; D uncertain. V lost 0 bases and J lost 0, with 7 bases in between. The CDR3 totals 14 residues. The germline V gene has CDR1 SGHRS and CDR2 YFSETQ. The CDR3 region is CASSLAHSSYEQYF. The CDR3 bases are TGCGCCAGCAGCTTGGCTCACTCCTCCTACGAGCAGTACTTC.

V and J are TRBV11-2 and TRBJ2-7; 7 nucleotides agree with TRBD1. CDR3 size: 16 residues. V was pared by 1 base and J by 3 bases, with 9 bases of the junction left unmatched. CDR1 SGHAT and CDR2 FQNNGV come from the germline V gene. CDR3 loop: CASSLVKGGAYYEQYF. The CDR3 DNA sequence: TGTGCCAGCAGCTTAGTCAAAGGGGGCGCTTACTACGAGCAGTACTTC.

The chain carries TRBV20-1 and TRBJ2-1, with 10 nucleotides matching TRBD2. CDR1 is DFQATT, CDR2 SNEGSKA, per germline (reference sequence). The V and J ends lost 5 bases and 2 bases, in that order; junction bases with no gene match: 3. CDR3 length equals 14 residues. The DNA for the CDR3 is TGCAGTGCTTCAAGCGGGGGGGCCTACAATGAGCAGTTCTTC. Its protein product is CSASSGGAYNEQFF.

V usage is TRBV11-2 and J usage is TRBJ1-1, with 8 bases that match TRBD1. Germline V gives CDR1 SGHAT, CDR2 FQNNGV. This CDR3 spans 15 amino acids. J was trimmed by 1 base and V by 5 bases; bases with no gene match: 6. CDR3: CASSISTGANTEAFF. The DNA of the CDR3 is TGTGCCAGCAGCATATCGACAGGGGCGAACACTGAAGCTTTCTTT. Using reference TRBV11-2 and TRBJ1-1 for the parts outside the CDR3, the full variable domain is EAGVAQSPRYKIIEKRQSVAFWCNPISGHATLYWYQQILGQGPKLLIQFQNNGVVDDSQLPKDRFSAERLKGVDSTLKIQPAKLEDSAVYLCASSISTGANTEAFFGQGTRLTVV.

The chain carries TRBV7-9 and TRBJ1-2; D gene unclear. CDR1 is SEHNR and CDR2 is FQNEAQ in the germline V gene (reference sequence). Trimming removed 4 bases from V and 6 bases from J, with 12 bases in between. The CDR3 contains 13 residues. The CDR3 DNA reads TGTGCCAGCAGCTATATGGAGAGGAATGGCTACACCTTC. This sequence encodes CASSYMERNGYTF.

In this sample, this clonotype turned up a few times. The J gene is TRBJ2-7, the V gene TRBV6-6; TRBD1 agrees at 8 bases. In germline, CDR1 is MNHNY, CDR2 SVGAGI (reference sequence). The CDR3 is 17 residues long. V was pared by 6 bases and J by 0 bases, with 13 bases of the junction left unmatched. CDR3 DNA: TGTGCCAGCAGCTACCCCCTGGACAGGGCGACCTCCTACGAGCAGTACTTC. Amino acid sequence: CASSYPLDRATSYEQYF.

This clonotype was found a few times. The chain is built from TRBV20-1 and TRBJ1-4; the D is unclear. The germline V gene has CDR1 DFQATT and CDR2 SNEGSKA (reference sequence). CDR3 length: 13 residues. Trimming stripped 5 bases from V and 4 bases from J, with 11 bases between. CDR3 in DNA: TGCAGTGCTCTCGGTCGGGGTAATGAAAAACTGTTTTTT. As protein: CSALGRGNEKLFF.

The chain is built from TRBV5-5 and TRBJ2-1; D gene uncertain. From germline, CDR1 is SGHKS and CDR2 YYEKEE (reference sequence). CDR3 size: 14 residues. The ends were cut back, 1 base at V and 5 bases at J, with 10 bases in the middle. As DNA, the CDR3 is TGTGCCAGCAGCTTGACCGTATCTCACAATGAGCAGTTCTTC. This translates into CASSLTVSHNEQFF.

V gene TRBV20-1 combines with J gene TRBJ2-1; D not certain. Germline V CDR1 and CDR2: DFQATT, SNEGSKA (reference sequence). The CDR3 sequence is 15 residues long. Trimming removed 0 bases from V and 5 bases from J, with 14 bases in between. CDR3 protein: CSARDTSLPNNEQFF. The CDR3 bases are TGCAGTGCTAGAGATACCTCTTTACCAAACAATGAGCAGTTCTTC.